The 9 T cell receptor beta chains below come from one sample, sequenced in a study of blood T cell repertoires in COVID-19. TCRdb's table, derived via immunoSEQ multiplex PCR, lists solely in-frame clones and lacks some. The sample records hundreds of thousands of clones, roughly 89% being singletons. Input material: peripheral blood. These receptors originate from a woman between 18 and 29 years old who had recovered from COVID-19.

This clone has a single count. The rearrangement links TRBV5-6 to TRBJ1-2; D gene ambiguous. Trimming took off 0 bases at V and 6 bases at J, with 12 bases between the two ends. The CDR3 totals 14 residues. The germline gives CDR1 SGHDT, CDR2 YYEEEE. The CDR3 DNA reads as TGTGCCAGCAGCTTGGGGCAGACTGAGGATGGCTACACCTTC. This translates into CASSLGQTEDGYTF.

The chain employs TRBV6-2 or TRBV6-3 and TRBJ2-7; the match to TRBD2 covers 15 bases. The CDR3 consists of 16 residues. With 5 bases clipped from V and 4 bases from J, the junction kept 6 bases outside the gene matches. Germline values: CDR1 MNHEY, CDR2 SVGEGT. Here the CDR3 reads CASSPGLAGGKYEQYV. The DNA of the CDR3 is TGTGCCAGCAGTCCCGGACTAGCGGGAGGGAAATACGAGCAGTACGTC.

V and J are TRBV4-3 and TRBJ2-2; D is perhaps TRBD1 (6 bases). The CDR3 is 16 amino acids. Germline CDR1 and CDR2: LGHNA and YSLEER. V was pared by 2 bases and J by 0 bases, with 10 bases between. CDR3 sequence (DNA): TGCGCCAGCAGCCAACAACAGGGTTCGAACACCGGGGAGCTGTTTTTT. Amino acids: CASSQQQGSNTGELFF.

The rearrangement links TRBV5-6 to TRBJ2-1; the match to TRBD1 covers 10 bases. Germline V gene lookup returns CDR1 SGHDT and CDR2 YYEEEE. The trim removed 6 bases at V and 0 bases at J, leaving 12 bases unmatched. The CDR3 runs to 18 residues. The CDR3 DNA reads as TGTGCCAGCACTTTGACAGGGGGCTTAGTGAGCTCCTACAATGAGCAGTTCTTC. Amino acids: CASTLTGGLVSSYNEQFF.

The V and J genes are TRBV4-1 and TRBJ2-1; D not resolved. Trimming removed 0 bases at V and 4 bases at J, with 19 bases between. The CDR3 covers 18 residues. The germline CDR1 and CDR2 sequences are MGHRA and YSYEKL. The CDR3 DNA reads as TGCGCCAGCAGCCAAGACACCCGAAGCGAGATATTTTACAATGAGCAGTTCTTC. Protein: CASSQDTRSEIFYNEQFF.

This chain connects TRBV7-2 to TRBJ1-4; 9 nucleotides align to TRBD1. The length of the CDR3 is 13 residues. V was pared by 3 bases and J by 8 bases, with 1 base of the junction left unmatched. Germline CDR1 and CDR2: SGHTA and FQGNSA. CDR3: CASSFGQGEKLFF. Written as DNA, the CDR3 is TGTGCCAGCAGCTTCGGACAGGGGGAAAAACTGTTTTTT. Combining the CDR3 with reference TRBV7-2 and TRBJ1-4 gives the whole variable domain GAGVSQSPSNKVTEKGKDVELRCDPISGHTALYWYRQSLGQGLEFLIYFQGNSAPDKSGLPSDRFSAERTGGSVSTLTIQRTQQEDSAVYLCASSFGQGEKLFFGSGTQLSVL.

This clone occurred once. The chain couples TRBV24-1 to TRBJ2-2; 7 bases are shared with TRBD2. Trimming removed 5 bases from V and 0 bases from J; junction bases left unmatched: 11. This CDR3 is 18 amino acids long. The V gene's germline CDR1 is KGHDR and CDR2 SFDVKD. CDR3 loop: CATSANLRGRANTGELFF. The CDR3 nucleotides are TGTGCCACCAGTGCAAACCTGCGGGGGAGAGCGAACACCGGGGAGCTGTTTTTT.

This clone came up once. The J gene is TRBJ1-4, the V gene TRBV7-9, with TRBD1 identical over 9 bases. Germline assignment: CDR1 SEHNR and CDR2 FQNEAQ (reference sequence). The CDR3 consists of 19 residues. Germline trimming cut 4 bases from V and 10 bases from J; bases unmatched to any gene: 22. The CDR3 nucleotides are TGTGCCAGCAGCTCAAACCGGGACAGGGTACCCGGTGAAACGGCAAAACTGTTTTTT. Amino acids: CASSSNRDRVPGETAKLFF.

This clone was seen a few times. The chain is built from TRBV18 and TRBJ1-2, with 8 bases identical to TRBD1. CDR3 length: 16 amino acids. CDR1 is KGHSH and CDR2 is LQKENI in the germline V gene. V lost 7 bases, J lost 8 bases, and 18 bases stayed unmatched. The DNA of the CDR3 is TGTGCCAGCTTCCAGGGGGCATTTGCACCCTCCGACGGCTACACCTTC. This sequence encodes CASFQGAFAPSDGYTF. Full variable domain (missing parts from reference TRBV18 and TRBJ1-2): NAGVMQNPRHLVRRRGQEARLRCSPMKGHSHVYWYRQLPEEGLKFMVYLQKENIIDESGMPKERFSAEFPKEGPSILRIQQVVRGDSAAYFCASFQGAFAPSDGYTFGSGTRLTVV.